These 8 T cell receptor beta chains share one sample of origin, sequenced in a study of Ad26.COV2.S vaccination and SARS-CoV-2 variants. Specified treatment: 15 to 20 received Ad26.COV2.S at low or high dose, single or two shots; about 5 received placebo; per-sample allocation not given. The investigators took samples on day 63 after the first vaccine or placebo injection. Generated by immunoSEQ multiplex PCR, the TCRdb table keeps only in-frame clones and is missing some. This sample carries some 410,000 clones, about 90% of them seen once, and the ten largest clones take roughly 1.7%. The material was peripheral blood, obtained in a trial of Ad26.COV2.S vaccine versus placebo. These receptors were obtained from a person aged 18 to 59 who received the Ad26.COV2.S COVID-19 vaccine or a placebo.

The sample holds one count of this clone. The chain joins TRBV28 to TRBJ1-2, with a weak D call TRBD1 (6 bases). Germline lookup yields CDR1 MDHEN and CDR2 SYDVKM. Trimming stripped 7 bases from V and 0 bases from J, with 15 bases between. The CDR3 is 15 amino acids. CDR3 amino acids: CASTKQGSANYGYTF. The DNA for the CDR3 is TGTGCCAGCACTAAACAGGGCTCAGCTAACTATGGCTACACCTTC.

This clone was counted once. DNA for the CDR3: TGTGCCAGCTCACCCCCTAACGGGAACACTGAAGCTTTCTTT. Its translation: CASSPPNGNTEAFF. The chain links TRBV18 to TRBJ1-1, with D hard to call. Germline V gives CDR1 KGHSH, CDR2 LQKENI. The CDR3 is made up of 14 amino acids. Trimming removed 3 bases from V and 1 base from J, with 9 bases in between.

A few counts support this clone. The chain has TRBV5-1 and TRBJ2-7, with 8 bases that match TRBD1. CDR1 and CDR2 from the germline V gene are SGHRS and YFSETQ. V trimming: 2 bases; J trimming: 5 bases; junction bases outside the gene matches: 9. The CDR3 length is 15 residues. CDR3 sequence reads: CASSLGQGAIDEQYF. DNA of the CDR3: TGCGCCAGCAGCTTAGGACAGGGCGCGATCGACGAGCAGTACTTC.

The chain carries TRBV7-9 and TRBJ2-1, with TRBD2 matching 11 bases. Germline CDR1 reads SEHNR; CDR2 reads FQNEAQ (reference sequence). The CDR3 spans 18 residues. V shed 0 bases, J shed 3 bases, and the junction held 7 bases outside the gene matches. Here the CDR3 DNA reads TGTGCCAGCAGCTTAGCCCTAGCGGGGGGTGTTTTCTACAATGAGCAGTTCTTC. Its protein is CASSLALAGGVFYNEQFF.

V and J are TRBV6-1 and TRBJ2-7; D gene unclear. Trimming pared 3 bases from V and 2 bases from J, leaving 8 bases between. CDR1 is MNHNS, CDR2 SASEGT, per germline. The CDR3 runs to 13 residues. CDR3 amino acids: CASSDNDPYEQYF. The DNA of the CDR3 is TGTGCCAGCAGTGACAACGACCCCTACGAGCAGTACTTC.

This CDR3 is CASSLPSGSYNEQFF. CDR3 in DNA: TGTGCCAGCAGCTTGCCTAGCGGATCCTACAATGAGCAGTTCTTC. The chain links TRBV13 to TRBJ2-1, with 7 bases matching TRBD2. J lost 1 base, V lost 3 bases, and 3 bases had no gene match. Germline V CDR1 and CDR2: PRHDT, FYEKMQ (reference sequence). CDR3 length equals 15 residues. The full variable domain, in which reference TRBV13 and TRBJ2-1 provide the parts outside the CDR3, is AAGVIQSPRHLIKEKRETATLKCYPIPRHDTVYWYQQGPGQDPQFLISFYEKMQSDKGSIPDRFSAQQFSDYHSELNMSSLELGDSALYFCASSLPSGSYNEQFFGPGTRLTVL.

V gene TRBV18 combines with J gene TRBJ1-1; D gene unclear. V lost 6 bases, J lost 1 base, and 12 bases lay in between. This CDR3 has 14 residues. CDR1 KGHSH and CDR2 LQKENI come from the germline V gene. The CDR3 DNA follows: TGTGCCAGCTCCCCTGGTGTTCCGAACACTGAAGCTTTCTTT. Its protein is CASSPGVPNTEAFF.

This chain joins TRBV10-2 and TRBJ2-5; 8 nucleotides align to TRBD1. The CDR3 consists of 14 residues. Germline-derived CDR1 and CDR2 are WSHSY and SAAADI. Trimming at V came to 6 bases and at J to 2 bases, leaving 5 bases not matched to a gene. The chain's CDR3 is CASSGQGLQETQYF. Written as DNA, the CDR3 is TGCGCCAGCAGCGGACAGGGTCTACAAGAGACCCAGTACTTC.